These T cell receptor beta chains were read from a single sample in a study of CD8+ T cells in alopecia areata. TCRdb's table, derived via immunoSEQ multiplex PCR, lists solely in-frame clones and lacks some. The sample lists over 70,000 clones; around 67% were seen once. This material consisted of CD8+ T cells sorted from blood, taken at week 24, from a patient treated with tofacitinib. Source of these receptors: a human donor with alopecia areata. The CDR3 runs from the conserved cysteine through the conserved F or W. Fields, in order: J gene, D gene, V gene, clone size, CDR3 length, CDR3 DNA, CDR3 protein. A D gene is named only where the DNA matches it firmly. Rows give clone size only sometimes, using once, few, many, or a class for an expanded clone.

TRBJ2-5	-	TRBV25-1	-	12	TGTGCCAGCAGCGCCCCGGACGAGACCCAGTACTTC	CASSAPDETQYF
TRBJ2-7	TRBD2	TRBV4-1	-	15	TGCGCCAGCAGCCAAGAAGGGACTAGGAAATACGAGCAGTACTTC	CASSQEGTRKYEQYF
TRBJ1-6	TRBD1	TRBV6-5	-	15	TGTGCCAGCAGTTCGGGGACAGGGGCGAATTCACCCCTCCACTTT	CASSSGTGANSPLHF
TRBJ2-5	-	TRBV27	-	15	TGTGCCAGCAGTTTAGCCCTCGCCTCCCGAGAGACCCAGTACTTC	CASSLALASRETQYF
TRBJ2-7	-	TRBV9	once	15	TGTGCCAGCAGCGTCTCGGGGGATAGCTCCTACGAGCAGTACTTC	CASSVSGDSSYEQYF
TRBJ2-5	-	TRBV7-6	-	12	TGTGCCAGCAGCTTAGTACAAGAGACCCAGTACTTC	CASSLVQETQYF
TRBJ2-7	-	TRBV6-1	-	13	TGTGCCAGCAGTGACCCGACAGGCTACGAGCAGTACTTC	CASSDPTGYEQYF
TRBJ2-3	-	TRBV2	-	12	TGTGCCAGCAGTTTCCCGACAGATACGCAGTATTTT	CASSFPTDTQYF
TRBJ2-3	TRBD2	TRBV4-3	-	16	TGCGCCAGCAGCCAAGACCTAGCGGGGATCACAGATACGCAGTATTTT	CASSQDLAGITDTQYF
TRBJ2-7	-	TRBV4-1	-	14	TGCGCCAGCAGCCCCGGCGGGGTCGCCTACGAGCAGTACTTC	CASSPGGVAYEQYF
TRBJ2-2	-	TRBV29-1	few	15	TGCAGCGTTGAGGGTCGGGGTACGAACACCGGGGAGCTGTTTTTT	CSVEGRGTNTGELFF
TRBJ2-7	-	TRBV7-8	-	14	TGTGCCAGCAGCTTTCGCGTTCCACACTACGAGCAGTACTTC	CASSFRVPHYEQYF
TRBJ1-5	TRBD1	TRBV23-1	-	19	TGCGCCAGCATTACCTCCCGGGACAGGGGAGAGTATAGCAATCAGCCCCAGCATTTT	CASITSRDRGEYSNQPQHF
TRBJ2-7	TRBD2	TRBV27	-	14	TGTGCCAGCAGTTTTGGGGGAGGGGTGGGCGAGCAGTACTTC	CASSFGGGVGEQYF
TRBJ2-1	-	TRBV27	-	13	TGTGCCAGCAGTCCCCCCACGGGCAATGAGCAGTTCTTC	CASSPPTGNEQFF
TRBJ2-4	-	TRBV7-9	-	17	TGTGCCAGCAGCTTAGGCCCGAATCGAATAGCCAAAAACATTCAGTACTTC	CASSLGPNRIAKNIQYF
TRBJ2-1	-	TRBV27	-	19	TGTGCCAGCAGTCCACCCAAGGTTTCAGGAGGGAAGGCCTACAATGAGCAGTTCTTC	CASSPPKVSGGKAYNEQFF
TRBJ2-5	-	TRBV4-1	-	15	TGCGCCAGCAGGGAGAGGGCGCGGAACCAAGAGACCCAGTACTTC	CASRERARNQETQYF
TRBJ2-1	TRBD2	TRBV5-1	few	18	TGCGCCAGCACCCCAGGAAGGGCGGTAGCGGGGGGCGACCATGAGCAGTTCTTC	CASTPGRAVAGGDHEQFF
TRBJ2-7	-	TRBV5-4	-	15	TGTGCCAGCAGCTTGGGGCCAGGCAGTTCCTACGAGCAGTACTTC	CASSLGPGSSYEQYF